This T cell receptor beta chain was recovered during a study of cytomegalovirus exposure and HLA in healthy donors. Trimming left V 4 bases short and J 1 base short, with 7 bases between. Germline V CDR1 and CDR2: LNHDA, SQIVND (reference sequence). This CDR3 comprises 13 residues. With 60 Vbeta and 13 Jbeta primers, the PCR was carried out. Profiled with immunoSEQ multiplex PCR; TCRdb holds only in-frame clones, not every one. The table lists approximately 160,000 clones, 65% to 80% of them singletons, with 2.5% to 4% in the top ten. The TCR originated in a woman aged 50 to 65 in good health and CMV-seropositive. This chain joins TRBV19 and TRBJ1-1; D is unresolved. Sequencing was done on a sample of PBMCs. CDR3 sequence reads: CASSNTANTEAFF. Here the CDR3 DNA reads TGTGCCAGTAGTAATACAGCGAACACTGAAGCTTTCTTT.